The 17 T cell receptor beta chains given below trace back to one sample, sequenced in a study of shared clonotypes between healthy human individuals. The data were produced by immunoSEQ multiplex PCR, yet TCRdb's version contains in-frame clones alone and is incomplete. Here the sample spans roughly 2 million clones, 90% to 97% being singletons. The sequenced material came from naive CD4+ T cells sorted from blood. Subset meaning: CD45RA+ positively selected. Receptors were obtained from a man in his late teens or twenties in good health.

The J gene is TRBJ1-3, the V gene TRBV7-2; 7 nucleotides line up with TRBD1. From germline, CDR1 is SGHTA and CDR2 FQGNSA. J lost 2 bases, V lost 6 bases, and 7 bases had no gene match. This CDR3 has 15 amino acids. The CDR3 coding sequence is TGTGCCAGCAGTCGGACAGGTAGTACTGGAAACACCATATATTTT. Protein: CASSRTGSTGNTIYF. Drawing the rest from reference TRBV7-2 and TRBJ1-3, the complete variable domain is GAGVSQSPSNKVTEKGKDVELRCDPISGHTALYWYRQSLGQGLEFLIYFQGNSAPDKSGLPSDRFSAERTGGSVSTLTIQRTQQEDSAVYLCASSRTGSTGNTIYFGEGSWLTVV.

The J gene is TRBJ2-1, the V gene TRBV12-5, with D unresolved. The CDR3 length is 19 residues. Germline CDR1 LGHNT, CDR2 FRNRAP. The V gene lost 2 bases and the J gene lost 0 bases, with 20 bases spanning the gap. The CDR3 DNA is TGTGCTAGTGGTTTGTTTTCGACTCTTGATCGGAGCTCCTACAATGAGCAGTTCTTC. It codes for CASGLFSTLDRSSYNEQFF.

This clone was detected only once. This chain joins TRBV10-3 and TRBJ1-3, with TRBD1 as a possible D gene (5 bases). The CDR3 is made up of 16 amino acids. Trimming took 3 bases from V and 0 from J, leaving 12 bases between them. From germline, CDR1 is ENHRY and CDR2 SYGVKD. DNA for the CDR3: TGTGCCATCAGTGATTCTCACAGGATCTCTGGAAACACCATATATTTT. Translation: CAISDSHRISGNTIYF.

The chain joins TRBV30 to TRBJ1-4; D may be TRBD1 (6 bases). The germline gives CDR1 GTSNPN, CDR2 SVGIG (reference sequence). The CDR3 runs to 14 residues. The V gene lost 3 bases and the J gene lost 7 bases, with 15 bases spanning the gap. Here the CDR3 reads CAWSRGPASEKLFF. The CDR3 DNA reads as TGTGCCTGGAGCCGGGGGCCCGCAAGTGAAAAACTGTTTTTT. Complete variable domain (other parts from reference TRBV30 and TRBJ1-4): SQTIHQWPATLVQPVGSPLSLECTVEGTSNPNLYWYRQAAGRGLQLLFYSVGIGQISSEVPQNLSASRPQDRQFILSSKKLLLSDSGFYLCAWSRGPASEKLFFGSGTQLSVL.

The V and J genes are TRBV6-1 and TRBJ2-2; 9 positions match TRBD1. The V segment lost 5 bases and the J segment 5 bases; nucleotides outside the gene matches: 6. The germline gives CDR1 MNHNS, CDR2 SASEGT. The CDR3 consists of 15 residues. CDR3 coding DNA: TGTGCCAGCAGTACCACAGGGGGCATAACCGGGGAGCTGTTTTTT. Its protein product is CASSTTGGITGELFF.

V is TRBV2 and J is TRBJ2-1; D call uncertain. The CDR3 has 12 residues. Germline CDR1 and CDR2: SNHLY and FYNNEI. V was cut by 6 bases and J by 6 bases, with 9 bases left in between. CDR3 protein: CASRELSNEQFF. DNA of the CDR3: TGTGCCAGCAGGGAGCTTAGCAATGAGCAGTTCTTC.

The CDR3 DNA is TGTGCCACCGGATCCCCCCCTCGAGGGGCTGGGGCCAACGTCCTGACTTTC. Amino acids: CATGSPPRGAGANVLTF. V is TRBV27 and J is TRBJ2-6; D may correspond to TRBD1 or TRBD2 (5 bases each). Trimming removed 10 bases from V and 2 bases from J, with 21 bases in between. The germline V gene has CDR1 MNHEY and CDR2 SMNVEV (reference sequence). CDR3 size: 17 residues.

The chain couples TRBV6-5 to TRBJ1-5; D uncertain. Germline loops: CDR1 MNHEY, CDR2 SVGAGI. V was clipped by 4 bases and J by 7 bases, with 11 bases between them. This CDR3 has 13 residues. CDR3: CASSSLLGQPQHF. The CDR3 coding sequence is TGTGCCAGCAGTTCCCTCCTTGGCCAGCCCCAGCATTTT.

The chain couples TRBV10-3 to TRBJ2-1, with no clear D. Germline assignment: CDR1 ENHRY and CDR2 SYGVKD. V lost 6 bases and J lost 8, with 8 bases in between. The CDR3 runs to 11 residues. CDR3 bases: TGTGCCATCAGCACCGCATATGAGCAGTTCTTC. Amino acid sequence: CAISTAYEQFF.

Notes on this clone: Other nucleotide sequences in the sample specify the same CDR3. This chain uses TRBV18 with TRBJ2-1, with 7 bases matching TRBD1. The germline gives CDR1 KGHSH, CDR2 LQKENI. This CDR3 is 13 amino acids long. V lost 4 bases, J lost 4 bases, and 1 base stayed unmatched. CDR3 residues: CASSLQGYNEQFF. CDR3 nucleotide sequence: TGTGCCAGCTCACTACAGGGGTACAATGAGCAGTTCTTC.

The rearrangement joins TRBV10-3 to TRBJ1-6; 7 positions match TRBD1. This CDR3 spans 13 amino acids. Germline V gene data show CDR1 as ENHRY and CDR2 as SYGVKD. V lost 10 bases and J lost 7; bases outside the gene matches: 7. The CDR3 nucleotides read TGTGCCAGTGGGACAGTGGAGAATTCACCCCTCCACTTT. Translating gives CASGTVENSPLHF.

The V and J genes are TRBV10-3 and TRBJ2-1; 7 positions agree with TRBD1. With 7 bases clipped from V and 5 bases from J, the junction kept 2 bases outside the gene matches. This CDR3 comprises 12 residues. Germline lookup yields CDR1 ENHRY and CDR2 SYGVKD. CDR3 nucleotides: TGTGCCATCATGGGGACAGACAATGAGCAGTTCTTC. This translates into CAIMGTDNEQFF.

The chain couples TRBV6-6 to TRBJ2-7; D might be TRBD1 (6 bases). Looked up from germline, CDR1 is MNHNY and CDR2 is SVGAGI (reference sequence). The V gene lost 2 bases and the J gene lost 7 bases, with 15 bases spanning the gap. The CDR3 is made up of 14 amino acids. CDR3 sequence: CASSYRTVTREQYF. The DNA for the CDR3 is TGTGCCAGCAGTTACCGGACAGTTACTAGGGAGCAGTACTTC.

The J gene is TRBJ1-1, the V gene TRBV2; the match to TRBD1 covers 7 bases. The germline V gene encodes CDR1 SNHLY and CDR2 FYNNEI. Trimming removed 6 bases from V and 0 bases from J; junction bases left unmatched: 10. This CDR3 is 16 amino acids long. The CDR3 reads CASSIRDSKMNTEAFF. DNA of the CDR3: TGTGCCAGCAGCATCCGGGACAGTAAGATGAACACTGAAGCTTTCTTT.

J is TRBJ2-3 and V is TRBV6-4; 9 bases agree with TRBD1. Germline V lookup: CDR1 MRHNA, CDR2 SNTAGT. This CDR3 spans 16 amino acids. V lost 0 bases and J lost 5; bases outside the gene matches: 6. CDR3 bases: TGTGCCAGCAGTGACTCTAACAGGGGGCAGAGAGATACGCAGTATTTT. Translating it yields CASSDSNRGQRDTQYF.

The chain joins TRBV4-1 to TRBJ1-3, with D tentatively TRBD1 (5 bases). Germline V gene lookup returns CDR1 MGHRA and CDR2 YSYEKL. V lost 4 bases and J 0 bases, leaving 13 bases between the germline ends. The CDR3 is made up of 16 amino acids. CDR3 sequence reads: CASSPAGRASGNTIYF. In nucleotides, the CDR3 is TGCGCCAGCAGCCCCGCTGGCAGGGCCTCTGGAAACACCATATATTTT.

The gene calls are TRBV10-3 and TRBJ2-3, with D uncertain. This CDR3 has 14 residues. V lost 7 bases and J 0 bases, leaving 11 bases between the germline ends. Germline values: CDR1 ENHRY, CDR2 SYGVKD. CDR3 sequence (DNA): TGTGCCATCAACACTGATCCTAGCACAGATACGCAGTATTTT. Its translation: CAINTDPSTDTQYF.